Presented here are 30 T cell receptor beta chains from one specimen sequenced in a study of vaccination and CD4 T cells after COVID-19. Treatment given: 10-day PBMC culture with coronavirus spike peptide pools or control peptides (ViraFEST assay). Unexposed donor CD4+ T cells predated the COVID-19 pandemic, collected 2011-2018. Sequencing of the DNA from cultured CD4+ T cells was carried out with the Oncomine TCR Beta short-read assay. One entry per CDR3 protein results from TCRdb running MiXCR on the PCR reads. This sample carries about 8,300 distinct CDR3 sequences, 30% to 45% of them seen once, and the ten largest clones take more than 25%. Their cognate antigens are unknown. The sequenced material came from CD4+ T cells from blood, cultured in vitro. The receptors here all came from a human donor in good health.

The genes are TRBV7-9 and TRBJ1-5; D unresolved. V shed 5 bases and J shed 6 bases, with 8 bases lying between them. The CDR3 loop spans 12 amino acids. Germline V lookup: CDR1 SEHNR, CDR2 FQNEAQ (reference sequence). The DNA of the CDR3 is TGTGCCAGCAGCGGAGGGAGTCAGCCCCAGCATTTT. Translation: CASSGGSQPQHF.

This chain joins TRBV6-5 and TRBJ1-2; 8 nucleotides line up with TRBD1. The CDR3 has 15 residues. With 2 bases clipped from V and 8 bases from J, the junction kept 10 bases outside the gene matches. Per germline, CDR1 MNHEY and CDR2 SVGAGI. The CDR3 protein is CASSYQRTGPRGYTF. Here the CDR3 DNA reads TGTGCCAGCAGTTACCAGAGGACAGGGCCGAGAGGCTACACCTTC.

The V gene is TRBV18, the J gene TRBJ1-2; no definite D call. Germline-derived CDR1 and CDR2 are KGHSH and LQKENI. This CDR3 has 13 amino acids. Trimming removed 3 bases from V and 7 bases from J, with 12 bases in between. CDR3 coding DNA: TGTGCCAGCTCACCCGACAAAGGAGGTGGCTACACCTTC. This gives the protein CASSPDKGGGYTF. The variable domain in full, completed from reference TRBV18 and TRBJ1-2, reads NAGVMQNPRHLVRRRGQEARLRCSPMKGHSHVYWYRQLPEEGLKFMVYLQKENIIDESGMPKERFSAEFPKEGPSILRIQQVVRGDSAAYFCASSPDKGGGYTFGSGTRLTVV.

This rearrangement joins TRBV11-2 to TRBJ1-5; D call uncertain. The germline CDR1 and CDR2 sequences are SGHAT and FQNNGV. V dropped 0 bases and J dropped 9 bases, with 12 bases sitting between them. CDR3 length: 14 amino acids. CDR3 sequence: CASSLDAAGGPQHF. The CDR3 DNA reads TGTGCCAGCAGCTTAGATGCTGCGGGTGGGCCCCAGCATTTT.

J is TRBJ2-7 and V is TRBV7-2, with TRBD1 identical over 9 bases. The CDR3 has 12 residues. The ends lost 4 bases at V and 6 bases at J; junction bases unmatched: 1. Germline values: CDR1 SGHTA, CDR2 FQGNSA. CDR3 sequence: CASSSTGGEQYF. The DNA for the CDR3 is TGTGCCAGCAGCTCGACAGGGGGCGAGCAGTACTTC.

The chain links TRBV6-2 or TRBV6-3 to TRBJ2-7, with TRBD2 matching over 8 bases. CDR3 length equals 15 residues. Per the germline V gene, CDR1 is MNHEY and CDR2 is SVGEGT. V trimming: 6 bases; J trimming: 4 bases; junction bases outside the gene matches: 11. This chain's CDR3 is CASSPFRGGSYEQYF. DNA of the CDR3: TGTGCCAGCAGCCCTTTCCGGGGGGGCTCGTACGAGCAGTACTTC.

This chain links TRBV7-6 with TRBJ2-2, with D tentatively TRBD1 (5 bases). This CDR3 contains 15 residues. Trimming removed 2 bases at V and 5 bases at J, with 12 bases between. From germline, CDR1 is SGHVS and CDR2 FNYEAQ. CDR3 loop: CASSLSQGLTGELFF. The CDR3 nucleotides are TGTGCCAGCAGCTTATCCCAGGGTTTAACCGGGGAGCTGTTTTTT.

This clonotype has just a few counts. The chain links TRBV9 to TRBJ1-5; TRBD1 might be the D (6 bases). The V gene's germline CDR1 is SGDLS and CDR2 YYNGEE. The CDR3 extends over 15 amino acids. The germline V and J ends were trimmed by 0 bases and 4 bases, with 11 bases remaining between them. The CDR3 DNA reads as TGTGCCAGCAGCGTAGGGACAGTCGGGAATCAGCCCCAGCATTTT. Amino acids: CASSVGTVGNQPQHF.

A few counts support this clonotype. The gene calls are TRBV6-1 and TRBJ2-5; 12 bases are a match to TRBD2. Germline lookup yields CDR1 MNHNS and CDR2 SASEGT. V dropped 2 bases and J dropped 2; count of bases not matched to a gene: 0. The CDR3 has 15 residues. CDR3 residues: CASSELAGGQETQYF. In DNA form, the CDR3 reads TGTGCCAGCAGTGAACTAGCGGGGGGGCAAGAGACCCAGTACTTC.

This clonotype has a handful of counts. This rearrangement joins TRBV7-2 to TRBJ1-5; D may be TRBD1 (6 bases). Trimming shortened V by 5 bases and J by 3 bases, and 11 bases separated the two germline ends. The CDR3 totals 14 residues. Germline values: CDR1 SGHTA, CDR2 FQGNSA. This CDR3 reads CASSNRVLNQPQHF. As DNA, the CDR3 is TGTGCCAGCAGCAACAGGGTTCTCAATCAGCCCCAGCATTTT.

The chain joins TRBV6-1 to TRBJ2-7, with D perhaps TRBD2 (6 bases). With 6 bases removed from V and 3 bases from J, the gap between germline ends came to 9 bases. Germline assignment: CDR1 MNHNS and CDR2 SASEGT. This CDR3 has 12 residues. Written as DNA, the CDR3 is TGTGCCAGCAGCCGGGACTTCTACGAGCAGTACTTC. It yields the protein CASSRDFYEQYF.

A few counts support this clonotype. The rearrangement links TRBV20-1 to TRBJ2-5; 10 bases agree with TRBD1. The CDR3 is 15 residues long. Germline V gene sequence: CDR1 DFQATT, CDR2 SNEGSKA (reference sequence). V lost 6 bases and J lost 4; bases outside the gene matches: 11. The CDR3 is CSAIFWDRGGETQYF. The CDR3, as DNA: TGCAGTGCAATCTTTTGGGACAGGGGAGGAGAGACCCAGTACTTC.

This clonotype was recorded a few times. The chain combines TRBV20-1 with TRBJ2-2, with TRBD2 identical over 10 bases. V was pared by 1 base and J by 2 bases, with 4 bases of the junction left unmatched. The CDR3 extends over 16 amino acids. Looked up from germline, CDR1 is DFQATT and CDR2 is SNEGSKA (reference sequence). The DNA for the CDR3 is TGCAGTGCTAGAGTCCCTAGCGGGGGCAACACCGGGGAGCTGTTTTTT. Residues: CSARVPSGGNTGELFF.

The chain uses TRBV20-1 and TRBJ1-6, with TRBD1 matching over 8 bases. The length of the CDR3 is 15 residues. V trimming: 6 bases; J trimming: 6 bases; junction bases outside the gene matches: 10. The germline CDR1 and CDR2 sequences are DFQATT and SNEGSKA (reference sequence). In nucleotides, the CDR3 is TGCAGTGCCAAACCTTGGACAGGGAGTAATTCACCCCTCCACTTT. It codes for CSAKPWTGSNSPLHF.

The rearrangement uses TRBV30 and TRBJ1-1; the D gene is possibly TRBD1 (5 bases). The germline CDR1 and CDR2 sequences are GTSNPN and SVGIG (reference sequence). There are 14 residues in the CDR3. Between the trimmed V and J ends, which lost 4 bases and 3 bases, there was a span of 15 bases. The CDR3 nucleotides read TGTGCCTGGATAGCGGGCCCCAGGGACACTGAAGCTTTCTTT. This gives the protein CAWIAGPRDTEAFF. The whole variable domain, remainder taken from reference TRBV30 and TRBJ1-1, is SQTIHQWPATLVQPVGSPLSLECTVEGTSNPNLYWYRQAAGRGLQLLFYSVGIGQISSEVPQNLSASRPQDRQFILSSKKLLLSDSGFYLCAWIAGPRDTEAFFGQGTRLTVV.

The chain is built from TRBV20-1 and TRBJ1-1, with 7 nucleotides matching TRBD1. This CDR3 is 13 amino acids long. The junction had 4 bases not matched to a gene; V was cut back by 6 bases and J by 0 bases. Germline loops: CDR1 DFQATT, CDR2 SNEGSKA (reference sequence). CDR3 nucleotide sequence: TGCAGTGCGTACAGGGGAGTGAACACTGAAGCTTTCTTT. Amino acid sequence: CSAYRGVNTEAFF.

The CDR3 nucleotides read TGTGCCACGAATGTTGGGACAGCGAACACCGGGGAGCTGTTTTTT. Its translation is CATNVGTANTGELFF. V usage is TRBV7-9 and J usage is TRBJ2-2; 7 nucleotides align to TRBD1. The length of the CDR3 is 15 residues. Trimming at V came to 10 bases and at J to 0 bases, leaving 8 bases not matched to a gene. Germline V gene lookup returns CDR1 SEHNR and CDR2 FQNEAQ (reference sequence). Full variable domain (missing parts from reference TRBV7-9 and TRBJ2-2): DTGVSQNPRHKITKRGQNVTFRCDPISEHNRLYWYRQTLGQGPEFLTYFQNEAQLEKSRLLSDRFSAERPKGSFSTLEIQRTEQGDSAMYLCATNVGTANTGELFFGEGSRLTVL.

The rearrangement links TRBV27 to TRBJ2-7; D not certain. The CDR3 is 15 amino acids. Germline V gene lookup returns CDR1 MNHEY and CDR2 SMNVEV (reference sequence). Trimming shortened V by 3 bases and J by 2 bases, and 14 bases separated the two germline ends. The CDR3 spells CASSFRGQGTYEQYF. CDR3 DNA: TGTGCCAGCAGTTTTAGAGGCCAAGGGACCTACGAGCAGTACTTC.

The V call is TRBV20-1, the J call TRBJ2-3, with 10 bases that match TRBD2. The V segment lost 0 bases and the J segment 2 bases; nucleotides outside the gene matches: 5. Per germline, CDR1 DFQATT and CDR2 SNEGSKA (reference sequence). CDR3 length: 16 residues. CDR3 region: CSARENSGGFTDTQYF. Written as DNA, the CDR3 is TGCAGTGCTAGAGAGAATAGCGGGGGGTTCACAGATACGCAGTATTTT.

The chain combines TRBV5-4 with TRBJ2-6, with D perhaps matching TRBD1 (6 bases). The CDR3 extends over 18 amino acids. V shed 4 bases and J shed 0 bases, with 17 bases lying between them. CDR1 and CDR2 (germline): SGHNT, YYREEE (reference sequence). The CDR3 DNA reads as TGTGCCAGCAGCCGCAGTAAAGGGGGAAACTCTGGGGCCAACGTCCTGACTTTC. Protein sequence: CASSRSKGGNSGANVLTF.

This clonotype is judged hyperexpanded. The CDR3 DNA is TGCAGTGCTAGGAGAAGACAGGGGGCGCGGGGGGCCAACGTCCTGACTTTC. It translates to CSARRRQGARGANVLTF. The chain carries TRBV20-1 and TRBJ2-6; 10 nucleotides match TRBD1. The CDR3 covers 17 residues. Germline CDR1 reads DFQATT; CDR2 reads SNEGSKA (reference sequence). V shed 3 bases, J shed 4 bases, and the junction held 9 bases outside the gene matches.

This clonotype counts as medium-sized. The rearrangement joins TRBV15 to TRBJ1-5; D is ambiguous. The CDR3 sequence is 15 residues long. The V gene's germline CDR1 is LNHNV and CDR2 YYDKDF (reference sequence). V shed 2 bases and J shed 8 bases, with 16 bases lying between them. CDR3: CATSRIRDAPKPQHF. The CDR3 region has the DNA TGTGCCACCAGCAGAATTCGCGACGCCCCAAAGCCCCAGCATTTT.

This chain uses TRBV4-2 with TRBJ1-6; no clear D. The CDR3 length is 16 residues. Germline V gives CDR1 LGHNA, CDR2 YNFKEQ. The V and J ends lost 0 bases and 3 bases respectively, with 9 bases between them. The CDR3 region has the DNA TGTGCCAGCAGCCAAGATCATGGGAACTATAATTCACCCCTCCACTTT. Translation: CASSQDHGNYNSPLHF.

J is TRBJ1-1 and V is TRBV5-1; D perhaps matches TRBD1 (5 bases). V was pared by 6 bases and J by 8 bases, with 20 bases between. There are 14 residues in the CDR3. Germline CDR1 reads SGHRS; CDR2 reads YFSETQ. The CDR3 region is CASKTGPEVWEAFF. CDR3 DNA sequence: TGCGCCAGCAAAACGGGGCCCGAGGTTTGGGAAGCTTTCTTT.

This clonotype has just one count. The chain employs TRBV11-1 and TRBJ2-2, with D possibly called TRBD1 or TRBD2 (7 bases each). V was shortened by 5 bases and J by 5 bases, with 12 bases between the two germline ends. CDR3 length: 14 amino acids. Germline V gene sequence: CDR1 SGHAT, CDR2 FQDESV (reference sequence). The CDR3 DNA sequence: TGTGCCAGCAGCAGCCAGGGGGGGACCGGGGAGCTGTTTTTT. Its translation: CASSSQGGTGELFF.

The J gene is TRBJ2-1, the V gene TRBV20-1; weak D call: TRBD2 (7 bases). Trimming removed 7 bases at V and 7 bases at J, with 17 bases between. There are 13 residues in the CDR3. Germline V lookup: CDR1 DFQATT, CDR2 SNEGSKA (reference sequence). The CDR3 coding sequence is TGCAGTGGTGGAGGGGGGGCCTTGAATGAGCAGTTCTTC. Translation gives CSGGGGALNEQFF.

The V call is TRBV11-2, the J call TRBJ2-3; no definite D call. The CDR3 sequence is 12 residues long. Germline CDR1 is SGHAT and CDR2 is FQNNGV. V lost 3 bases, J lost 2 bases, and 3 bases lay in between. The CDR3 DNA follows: TGTGCCAGCAGCTTGCCCACAGATACGCAGTATTTT. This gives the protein CASSLPTDTQYF.

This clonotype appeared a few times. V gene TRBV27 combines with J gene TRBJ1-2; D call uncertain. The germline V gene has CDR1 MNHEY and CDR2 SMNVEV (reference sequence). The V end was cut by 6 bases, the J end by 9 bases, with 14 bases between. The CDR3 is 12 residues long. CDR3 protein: CASSLRRVRYTF. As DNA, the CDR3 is TGTGCCAGCAGCCTACGGAGGGTGCGCTACACCTTC.

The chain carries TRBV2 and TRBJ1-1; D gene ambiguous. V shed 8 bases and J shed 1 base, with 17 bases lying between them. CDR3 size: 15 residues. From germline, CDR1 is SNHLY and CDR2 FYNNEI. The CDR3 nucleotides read TGTGCCAGCGACCCTTTCTCTTTGGGGAACACTGAAGCTTTCTTT. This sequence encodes CASDPFSLGNTEAFF.

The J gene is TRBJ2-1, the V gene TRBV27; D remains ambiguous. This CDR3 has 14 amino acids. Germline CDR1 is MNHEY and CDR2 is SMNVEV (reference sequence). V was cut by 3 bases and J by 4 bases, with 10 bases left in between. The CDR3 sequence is CASSFSNQYNEQFF. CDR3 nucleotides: TGTGCCAGCAGTTTCAGTAATCAGTACAATGAGCAGTTCTTC.